This is a list of T cell receptor beta chains from one sample in a study of identical twins. TCRdb processed the 5' RACE reads anew with MiXCR; each CDR3 protein has one entry. The sample records 1.5 million to 2 million distinct CDR3 sequences, roughly a third being singletons. Sequences were obtained from cord blood. The receptors derive from a newborn girl in good health. Both conserved end residues are part of each CDR3. The D gene is left open where the match is weak. Size values are once, few and many counts, or a class for expanded clones, and some rows have none.

CDR3 protein,CDR3 DNA,V gene,D gene,J gene,clone size
CSARDLGGGVDTQYF,TGCAGTGCTAGAGATCTAGGCGGGGGGGTCGATACGCAGTATTTT,TRBV20-1,TRBD2,TRBJ2-3,few
CASRLDFSNYGYTF,TGTGCCAGCAGGTTGGACTTTTCTAACTATGGCTACACCTTC,TRBV7-2,.,TRBJ1-2,.
CASSPRFPQLSYNEQFF,TGTGCCAGCAGTCCCCGGTTCCCTCAACTTTCCTACAATGAGCAGTTCTTC,TRBV27,.,TRBJ2-1,.
CASSRTRGAANYGYTF,TGTGCCAGCAGCCGGACCAGGGGGGCGGCTAACTATGGCTACACCTTC,TRBV14,TRBD1,TRBJ1-2,few
CASSTIAGGTSYEQYF,TGTGCCAGCAGCACTATAGCGGGGGGGACCTCCTACGAGCAGTACTTC,TRBV11-2,TRBD2,TRBJ2-7,.
CASRTNNQQFF,TGTGCCAGCCGGACCAACAATCAGCAGTTCTTC,TRBV28,.,TRBJ2-1,few
CASSEPISGANVLTF,TGTGCCAGCAGTGAGCCAATCTCTGGGGCCAACGTCCTGACTTTC,TRBV6-1,.,TRBJ2-6,few
CASSILYGYTF,TGTGCCAGCAGTATCCTCTATGGCTACACCTTC,TRBV2,.,TRBJ1-2,.
CSVPGTGVYEQYF,TGCAGCGTTCCCGGGACAGGGGTCTACGAGCAGTACTTC,TRBV29-1,TRBD1,TRBJ2-7,.
CSARDRRQDGYTF,TGCAGTGCTAGGGATCGCAGACAGGATGGCTACACCTTC,TRBV20-1,.,TRBJ1-2,few
CASSEGPSAGSPLHF,TGCGCCAGCAGCGAGGGACCTTCAGCGGGTTCACCCCTCCACTTT,TRBV5-1,.,TRBJ1-6,.
CASSSLSGRGNAGELFF,TGTGCCAGCAGCTCATTGAGTGGCAGGGGTAACGCCGGGGAGCTGTTTTTT,TRBV7-9,.,TRBJ2-2,.
CSVVPTSGVADTQYF,TGCAGCGTTGTCCCGACTAGCGGGGTGGCAGATACGCAGTATTTT,TRBV29-1,TRBD2,TRBJ2-3,few
CASRGTVQETQYF,TGTGCCAGCAGGGGGACAGTCCAAGAGACCCAGTACTTC,TRBV25-1,TRBD1,TRBJ2-5,few
CARSGGAGEKLFF,TGTGCCAGGAGTGGGGGGGCAGGTGAAAAACTGTTTTTT,TRBV30,.,TRBJ1-4,once
CSATLGQSSYEQYF,TGCAGTGCCACTCTGGGCCAGAGCTCCTACGAGCAGTACTTC,TRBV20-1,.,TRBJ2-7,few
CAWSMELGNGYTF,TGTGCCTGGAGTATGGAGCTAGGGAATGGCTACACCTTC,TRBV30,.,TRBJ1-2,.
CASSPSSGLASTDTQYF,TGTGCCAGCAGTCCCTCATCCGGGCTAGCTAGCACAGATACGCAGTATTTT,TRBV13,.,TRBJ2-3,.
CASSADRAPGLAGDITYEQYF,TGCGCCAGCAGCGCGGACAGGGCCCCGGGACTAGCGGGAGATATCACCTACGAGCAGTACTTC,TRBV5-1,TRBD2,TRBJ2-7,few
CASSLAGGTDTQYF,TGTGCCAGCAGCTTAGCGGGGGGCACAGATACGCAGTATTTT,TRBV5-1,TRBD2,TRBJ2-3,medium-sized
CVSSRTGGFDQPQHF,TGCGTCAGCAGTCGGACAGGGGGCTTCGATCAGCCCCAGCATTTT,TRBV5-1,TRBD1,TRBJ1-5,.
CSAKTMSHLYQETQYF,TGCAGTGCTAAGACCATGTCACATTTGTACCAAGAGACCCAGTACTTC,TRBV20-1,.,TRBJ2-5,few
CASSLGEGEQYF,TGTGCCAGCAGCTTAGGCGAGGGAGAGCAGTACTTC,TRBV27,.,TRBJ2-7,many
CASTLGDRGIYNEQYF,TGTGCCAGCACCTTGGGGGACAGGGGGATCTACAATGAGCAGTACTTC,TRBV28,TRBD1,TRBJ2-7,.
CASARDRGSLNQPQHF,TGTGCCAGCGCCCGGGACAGGGGCTCCCTCAATCAGCCCCAGCATTTT,TRBV12-3/TRBV12-4,TRBD1,TRBJ1-5,few
CSASRGTANTEAFF,TGCAGTGCTAGTAGGGGGACAGCGAACACTGAAGCTTTCTTT,TRBV20-1,TRBD1,TRBJ1-1,.
CASSRRVGDTEAFF,TGCGCCAGCAGCCGGAGGGTCGGTGACACTGAAGCTTTCTTT,TRBV5-1,.,TRBJ1-1,few
CSVGSTGTGELFF,TGCAGCGTTGGCTCTACGGGCACCGGGGAGCTGTTTTTT,TRBV29-1,.,TRBJ2-2,.
CASSFPLSRPRDEQFF,TGTGCCAGCAGCTTTCCCCTGAGTCGGCCCAGGGATGAGCAGTTCTTC,TRBV11-1,.,TRBJ2-1,few
CASSKVPGVVVFTEAFF,TGTGCCAGCAGCAAAGTCCCCGGGGTGGTCGTATTCACTGAAGCTTTCTTT,TRBV21-1,.,TRBJ1-1,few
CASSEAPAREQYF,TGTGCCAGCAGTGAAGCCCCCGCGAGGGAGCAGTACTTC,TRBV6-1,.,TRBJ2-7,few
CASSLFSEYEQYF,TGTGCCAGCAGCTTATTCTCGGAGTACGAGCAGTACTTC,TRBV7-2,.,TRBJ2-7,few
CASRPLGGQSYEQYF,TGCGCCAGCAGGCCTCTGGGGGGGCAGTCCTACGAGCAGTACTTC,TRBV5-1,.,TRBJ2-7,few
CASSLVPGGRSYEQYF,TGTGCCAGCAGCTTAGTACCCGGGGGCAGGTCCTACGAGCAGTACTTC,TRBV11-2,.,TRBJ2-7,.
CASSAGQGSSPLHF,TGTGCCAGCAGCGCGGGACAGGGGAGTTCACCCCTCCACTTT,TRBV12-3/TRBV12-4,TRBD1,TRBJ1-6,many
CASSLGAGGARYGYTF,TGTGCCAGCAGCTTAGGAGCAGGGGGCGCTCGCTATGGCTACACCTTC,TRBV11-2,TRBD1,TRBJ1-2,.
CASSLVPRGEQYF,TGTGCCAGCAGCTTAGTCCCCCGGGGCGAGCAGTACTTC,TRBV11-2,.,TRBJ2-7,.
CSHSSGGAYNEQFF,TGCAGTCACTCTAGCGGGGGGGCATACAATGAGCAGTTCTTC,TRBV20-1,TRBD2,TRBJ2-1,.
CAISEQGAVGYTF,TGTGCCATCAGTGAGCAGGGGGCGGTCGGCTACACCTTC,TRBV10-3,TRBD1,TRBJ1-2,.
CASIMQETQYF,TGTGCCAGCATCATGCAAGAGACCCAGTACTTC,TRBV2,.,TRBJ2-5,.
CSARVSNLGSSVNEQFF,TGCAGTGCTAGAGTCTCCAATCTAGGCTCTAGCGTCAATGAGCAGTTCTTC,TRBV20-1,.,TRBJ2-1,few
CSATPITDRENSPLHF,TGCAGTGCCACTCCGATAACGGACAGGGAAAATTCACCCCTCCACTTT,TRBV20-1,TRBD1,TRBJ1-6,few
CASSEVPWTGNYGYTF,TGTGCCAGCAGTGAAGTCCCCTGGACAGGGAACTATGGCTACACCTTC,TRBV6-1,TRBD1,TRBJ1-2,few
CASSSGTGGIYGYTF,TGTGCCAGCAGCTCCGGGACAGGGGGTATTTATGGCTACACCTTC,TRBV6-5,TRBD1,TRBJ1-2,.
CAISDGLVRYF,TGTGCCATCAGTGACGGACTAGTTCGGTACTTC,TRBV10-3,TRBD2,TRBJ2-4,few
CASSLTVGYEQYF,TGTGCCAGCAGCTTAACGGTTGGGTACGAGCAGTACTTC,TRBV7-2,.,TRBJ2-7,many
CASRPDRGTRGNTEAFF,TGTGCCAGCAGGCCGGACAGGGGGACTAGGGGGAACACTGAAGCTTTCTTT,TRBV11-2,TRBD1,TRBJ1-1,.
CASRMYRDYNEQFF,TGTGCCAGCAGGATGTACCGGGACTACAATGAGCAGTTCTTC,TRBV6-1,.,TRBJ2-1,.
CAISEGLLTDTQYF,TGTGCCATCAGTGAGGGACTCCTCACAGATACGCAGTATTTT,TRBV10-3,.,TRBJ2-3,many
CASSYSKASGGGNEQFF,TGTGCCAGCAGTTACTCGAAAGCTAGCGGGGGGGGCAATGAGCAGTTCTTC,TRBV6-6,TRBD2,TRBJ2-1,few
CASSYRSLAADTQYF,TGTGCCAGCAGCTACAGGTCCCTGGCGGCAGATACGCAGTATTTT,TRBV6-2/TRBV6-3,.,TRBJ2-3,.
CASSLSPPLETRSYEQYF,TGTGCCAGCAGTTTAAGCCCACCTCTCGAGACCCGCTCCTACGAGCAGTACTTC,TRBV27,.,TRBJ2-7,few
CSVDDRKMNTEAFF,TGCAGCGTTGATGACAGGAAGATGAACACTGAAGCTTTCTTT,TRBV29-1,.,TRBJ1-1,.
CASSLGWTGTYQETQYF,TGCGCCAGCAGTTTGGGCTGGACAGGAACGTACCAAGAGACCCAGTACTTC,TRBV5-1,TRBD1,TRBJ2-5,.
CASSQEGGLPYGYTF,TGCGCCAGCAGCCAAGAGGGGGGGTTGCCCTATGGCTACACCTTC,TRBV4-1,.,TRBJ1-2,.
CASSQVGVLDGYTF,TGTGCCAGCAGCCAAGTGGGGGTACTGGATGGCTACACCTTC,TRBV4-2,.,TRBJ1-2,few
CSVRPPTQYNEQFF,TGCAGCGTTCGCCCCCCAACCCAATACAATGAGCAGTTCTTC,TRBV29-1,.,TRBJ2-1,many